The sequence of this TCR beta chain was determined in a study of CD8 T cells in ankylosing spondylitis. Germline V gives CDR1 DFQATT, CDR2 SNEGSKA (reference sequence). V dropped 5 bases and J dropped 2 bases, with 12 bases sitting between them. This CDR3 comprises 13 residues. From the 5' RACE reads, TCRdb called clonotypes with MiXCR, one entry per CDR3 protein. The sample carries 250,000 to 300,000 distinct CDR3 sequences, 15% to 20% recorded once. This clonotype has more than one count but fewer than ten. The sequence came from a male donor with ankylosing spondylitis or in good health (not recorded which). The sample was blood, either unsorted or a sorted T cell fraction (not recorded which). The rearrangement links TRBV20-1 to TRBJ2-5, with D tentatively TRBD1 (5 bases). The CDR3: CSAFPRGQETQYF. In DNA, the CDR3 is TGCAGTGCTTTCCCTAGGGGACAAGAGACCCAGTACTTC.